This TCR beta chain is from a study of T cells in Graves' hyperthyroidism and ophthalmopathy. In the study overall: Before treatment of any kind, peripheral blood was taken at initial diagnosis.

TCR beta CDR3 regions were amplified from RNA. Primed by the HTBI set, a first-round RT-PCR was run on the TCR CDR3. One entry per CDR3 protein, called by TCRdb with MiXCR from the multiplex PCR reads. The sample has around 420,000 distinct CDR3 sequences, around 15% seen once; the top ten hold 5.3%. Regarding this clonotype: Its target is unknown.

Trimming cost V 5 bases and J 0 bases, with 14 bases left between them. The germline CDR1 and CDR2 sequences are SEHNR and FQNEAQ (reference sequence). The CDR3 runs to 16 residues. Points from the study as a whole: From stable hyperthyroidism, ophthalmopathy was separated by a 13 V-J model. Ophthalmopathy prediction by the model preceded onset by a median about 6 months.

Diagnostic assessment was based on clinical symptoms, serum thyroxine and TRAb, thyroid ultrasound and orbital computed tomography. The sample comprised blood. The chain uses TRBV7-9 and TRBJ1-3; D uncertain. The sequence came from a woman aged 18-30 years with Graves' hyperthyroidism. The CDR3 DNA reads as TGTGCCAGCAGCCGAACTAGCATCGACTCTGGAAACACCATATATTTT. It specifies CASSRTSIDSGNTIYF.